The rows below give T cell receptor beta chains drawn from one sample of a study of neoadjuvant nivolumab and ipilimumab in lung cancer. Some clones are missing from TCRdb's copy, which holds only in-frame ones; the method was immunoSEQ multiplex PCR. The table shows 24,000 or so clones, with approximately 84% occurring only once. The sample in question was peripheral blood, obtained before neoadjuvant nivolumab, alone or with ipilimumab. These receptors all come from an adult with non-small cell lung cancer. Both conserved end residues are part of each CDR3. D genes are given only for firm matches. Clone size appears in some rows only: once, few, many, or a class for an expanded clone.

15	NA	TRBJ2-2	NA	TRBV6-4	CASSLNSKNTGELFF	TGTGCCAGCAGCCTCAACAGCAAGAACACCGGGGAGCTGTTTTTT
15	NA	TRBJ2-7	TRBD1	TRBV5-4	CASSGQGSGPYEQYF	TGTGCCAGCAGCGGACAGGGGTCAGGCCCCTACGAGCAGTACTTC
15	NA	TRBJ1-1	NA	TRBV5-1	CASSPGTIMNTEAFF	TGCGCCAGCAGCCCCGGGACCATAATGAACACTGAAGCTTTCTTT
14	NA	TRBJ1-2	NA	TRBV7-9	CASSPRAVLRGYTF	TGTGCCAGCAGCCCCCGGGCCGTTCTTAGGGGCTACACCTTC
14	once	TRBJ1-2	NA	TRBV9	CASSPSTVNYGYTF	TGTGCCAGCAGTCCATCGACAGTGAACTATGGCTACACCTTC
17	NA	TRBJ2-5	TRBD2	TRBV2	CASRTEGLAGEEQTQYF	TGTGCCAGCAGGACGGAGGGACTAGCGGGAGAGGAGCAGACCCAGTACTTC
15	few	TRBJ1-1	NA	TRBV6-5	CASSYSMSSLAEAFF	TGTGCCAGCAGTTACTCAATGTCTTCGCTGGCTGAAGCTTTCTTT
13	NA	TRBJ1-6	NA	TRBV7-2	CASSLARLSPLHF	TGTGCCAGCAGCTTAGCGCGCCTTTCACCCCTCCACTTT
16	NA	TRBJ2-5	TRBD2	TRBV7-3	CASSLTLGAGGETQYF	TGTGCCAGCAGCTTAACGTTAGGAGCGGGGGGGGAGACCCAGTACTTC
14	NA	TRBJ1-6	NA	TRBV11-1	CASSTDRSNSPLHF	TGTGCCAGCAGCACGGACCGCTCTAATTCACCCCTCCACTTT
14	NA	TRBJ1-2	TRBD1	TRBV6-6	CASKDRGSGYGYTF	TGTGCCAGCAAAGACAGGGGAAGTGGCTATGGCTACACCTTC
16	NA	TRBJ2-1	TRBD1	TRBV10-3	CAISHSGPQGRGEQFF	TGTGCCATCAGTCACTCCGGGCCACAGGGGCGAGGTGAGCAGTTCTTC
14	NA	TRBJ1-5	NA	TRBV6-6	CASSYVGPNQPQHF	TGTGCCAGCAGTTACGTGGGTCCTAATCAGCCCCAGCATTTT
19	NA	TRBJ2-7	TRBD2	TRBV18	CASSPPFASGVGLDYEQYF	TGTGCCAGCTCACCACCTTTCGCTAGCGGGGTTGGCCTGGACTACGAGCAGTACTTC
14	NA	TRBJ2-7	TRBD1	TRBV7-2	CASSQDRGGYEQYF	TGTGCCAGCAGCCAGGACAGGGGGGGCTACGAGCAGTACTTC
14	NA	TRBJ1-2	NA	TRBV7-8	CASSLIGFASGYTF	TGTGCCAGCAGCCTAATCGGGTTTGCTAGTGGCTACACCTTC